These T cell receptor beta chains were read from a single sample in a study of regulatory T cells in long-lasting Graves disease. TCRdb re-analysed the multiplex PCR reads in MiXCR, keeping a single row per CDR3 protein. This table holds 400,000 to 500,000 distinct CDR3 sequences, roughly 15% found once. Separately, the same data were catalogued under a study of T cells in Graves' hyperthyroidism and ophthalmopathy.

Sample: peripheral blood mononuclear cells (PBMCs), taken at new diagnosis, from a patient treated with antithyroid drugs. These receptors were collected from a woman in her twenties or thirties with Graves disease. The CDR3 runs from the conserved cysteine through the conserved F or W.

V: TRBV6-1; CDR3: CASRLGRDNEQFF
V: TRBV7-9; CDR3: CASSPGPRSRNEKLFF
V: TRBV7-9; CDR3: CASTGRYEQYF
V: TRBV11-2; CDR3: CASSFHPGLPTYNEQFF
V: TRBV5-1; CDR3: CASSLQGNEQFF
V: TRBV29-1; CDR3: CSTGTGNNEQFF
V: TRBV19; CDR3: CASSILLRNTEAFF
V: TRBV11-2; CDR3: CASSLGRTKVAQYF
V: TRBV6-5; CDR3: CASSYKLAIAEETQYF
V: TRBV18; CDR3: CASSPPGRGGYEQYF
V: TRBV12-3/TRBV12-4; CDR3: CASKNRGPGNQPQHF
V: TRBV7-9; CDR3: CASSHQAGETDLAQYF
V: TRBV12-3/TRBV12-4; CDR3: CASGLGLNTGELLF
V: TRBV24-1; CDR3: CATSDVTRDGPTGELFF
V: TRBV10-3; CDR3: CAISLQGNNSPLHF
V: TRBV19; CDR3: CASSIGHSPELFF
V: TRBV2; CDR3: CARGTTLTGELFF
V: TRBV20-1; CDR3: CSASPRGGKSSYNEQFF
V: TRBV27; CDR3: CASTPGLAGRDEQYF
V: TRBV5-6; CDR3: CASSSGQGLSSYEQYF
V: TRBV4-3; CDR3: CASSHRPSYEQYF
V: TRBV28; CDR3: CASSPPTERSSYNEQFF